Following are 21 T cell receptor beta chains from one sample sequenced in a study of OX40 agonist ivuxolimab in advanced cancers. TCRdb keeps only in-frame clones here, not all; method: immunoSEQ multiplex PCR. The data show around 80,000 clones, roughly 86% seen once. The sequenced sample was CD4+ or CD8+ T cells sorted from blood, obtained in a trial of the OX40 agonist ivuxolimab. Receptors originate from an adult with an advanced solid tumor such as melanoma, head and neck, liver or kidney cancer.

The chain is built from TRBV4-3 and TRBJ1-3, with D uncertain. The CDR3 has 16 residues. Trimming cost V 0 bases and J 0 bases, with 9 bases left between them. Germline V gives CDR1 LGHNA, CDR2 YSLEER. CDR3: CASSQDRWGSGNTIYF. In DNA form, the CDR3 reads TGCGCCAGCAGCCAAGATCGTTGGGGCTCTGGAAACACCATATATTTT.

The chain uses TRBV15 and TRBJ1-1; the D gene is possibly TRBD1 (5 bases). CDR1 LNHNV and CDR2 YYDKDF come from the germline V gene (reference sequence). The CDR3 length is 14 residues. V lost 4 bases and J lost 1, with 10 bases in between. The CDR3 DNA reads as TGTGCCACCAGCACGTCGACAGCGAACACTGAAGCTTTCTTT. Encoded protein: CATSTSTANTEAFF.

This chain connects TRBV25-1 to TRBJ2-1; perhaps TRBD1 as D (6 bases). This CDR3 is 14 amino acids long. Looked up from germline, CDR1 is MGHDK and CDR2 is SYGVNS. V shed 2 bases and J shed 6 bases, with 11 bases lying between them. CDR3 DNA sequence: TGTGCCAGCAGTGAACTGGGGGCAGGCAATGAGCAGTTCTTC. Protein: CASSELGAGNEQFF.

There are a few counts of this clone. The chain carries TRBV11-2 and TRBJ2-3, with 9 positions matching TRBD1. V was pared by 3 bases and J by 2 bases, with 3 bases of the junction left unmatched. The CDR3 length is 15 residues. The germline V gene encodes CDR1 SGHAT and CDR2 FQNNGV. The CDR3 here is CASSLDRGFTDTQYF. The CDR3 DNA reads TGTGCCAGCAGCTTGGACAGGGGCTTCACAGATACGCAGTATTTT.

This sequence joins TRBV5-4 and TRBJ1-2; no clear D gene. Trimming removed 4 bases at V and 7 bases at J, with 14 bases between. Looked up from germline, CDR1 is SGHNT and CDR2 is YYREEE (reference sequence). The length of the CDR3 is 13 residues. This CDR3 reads CASSPSGFGGYTF. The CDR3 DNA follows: TGTGCCAGCAGCCCCTCCGGGTTTGGTGGCTACACCTTC. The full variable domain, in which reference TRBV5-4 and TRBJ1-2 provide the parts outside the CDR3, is ETGVTQSPTHLIKTRGQQVTLRCSSQSGHNTVSWYQQALGQGPQFIFQYYREEENGRGNFPPRFSGLQFPNYSSELNVNALELDDSALYLCASSPSGFGGYTFGSGTRLTVV.

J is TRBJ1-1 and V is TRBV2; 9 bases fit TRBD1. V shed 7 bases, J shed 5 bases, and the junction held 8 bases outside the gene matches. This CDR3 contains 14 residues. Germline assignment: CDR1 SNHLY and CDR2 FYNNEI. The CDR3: CASTTGTGITEAFF. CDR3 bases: TGTGCCAGCACCACCGGGACAGGGATAACTGAAGCTTTCTTT.

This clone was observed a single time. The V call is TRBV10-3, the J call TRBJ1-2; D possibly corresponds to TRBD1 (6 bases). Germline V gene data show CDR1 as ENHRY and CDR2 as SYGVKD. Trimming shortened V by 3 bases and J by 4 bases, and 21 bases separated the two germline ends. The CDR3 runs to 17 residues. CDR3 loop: CAISDILRARQAYGYTF. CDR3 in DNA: TGTGCCATCAGTGACATACTCCGGGCCAGACAGGCCTATGGCTACACCTTC.

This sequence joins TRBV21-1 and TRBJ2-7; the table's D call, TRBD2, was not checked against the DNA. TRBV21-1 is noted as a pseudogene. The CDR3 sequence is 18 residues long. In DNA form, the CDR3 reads TGTGCCAGCAGCAAACGATATGAGGCTAGCGGGATACCCTACGAGCAGTACTTC. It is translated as CASSKRYEASGIPYEQYF.

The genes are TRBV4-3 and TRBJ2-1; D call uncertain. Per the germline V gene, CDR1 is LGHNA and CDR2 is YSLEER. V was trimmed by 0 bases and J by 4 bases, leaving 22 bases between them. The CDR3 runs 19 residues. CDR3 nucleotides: TGCGCCAGCAGCCAAGATTCTCTCCTAAGTCGGGCCAATTACAATGAGCAGTTCTTC. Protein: CASSQDSLLSRANYNEQFF.

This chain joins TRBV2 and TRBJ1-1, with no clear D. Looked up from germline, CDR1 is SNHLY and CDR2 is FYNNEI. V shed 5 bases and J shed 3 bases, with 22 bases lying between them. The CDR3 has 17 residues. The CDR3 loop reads CASSISGQTLVYTEAFF. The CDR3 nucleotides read TGTGCCAGCAGTATTTCCGGGCAGACCTTAGTATACACTGAAGCTTTCTTT.

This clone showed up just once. DNA for the CDR3: TGTGCCAGCAGCTTAGGACAGGGAGGTCGCGAGCAGTACTTC. As protein: CASSLGQGGREQYF. V gene TRBV7-9 combines with J gene TRBJ2-7, with TRBD1 as a possible D gene (7 bases). The CDR3 has 14 residues. Trimming pared 1 base from V and 6 bases from J, leaving 13 bases between. Per germline, CDR1 SEHNR and CDR2 FQNEAQ (reference sequence). Combining the CDR3 with reference TRBV7-9 and TRBJ2-7 gives the whole variable domain DTGVSQNPRHKITKRGQNVTFRCDPISEHNRLYWYRQTLGQGPEFLTYFQNEAQLEKSRLLSDRFSAERPKGSFSTLEIQRTEQGDSAMYLCASSLGQGGREQYFGPGTRLTVT.

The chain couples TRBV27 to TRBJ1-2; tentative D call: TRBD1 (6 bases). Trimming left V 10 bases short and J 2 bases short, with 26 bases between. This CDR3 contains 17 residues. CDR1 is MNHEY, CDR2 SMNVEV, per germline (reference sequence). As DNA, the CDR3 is TGTGCCACCCCTTTCGACCGGGCAGGGGACCCCAACTATGGCTACACCTTC. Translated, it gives CATPFDRAGDPNYGYTF.

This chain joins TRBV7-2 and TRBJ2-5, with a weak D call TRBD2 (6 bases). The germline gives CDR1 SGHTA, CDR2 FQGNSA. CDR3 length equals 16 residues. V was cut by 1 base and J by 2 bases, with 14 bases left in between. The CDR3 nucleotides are TGTGCCAGCAGCTTAGGGGGAGGAATTGGGCAAGAGACCCAGTACTTC. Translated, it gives CASSLGGGIGQETQYF.

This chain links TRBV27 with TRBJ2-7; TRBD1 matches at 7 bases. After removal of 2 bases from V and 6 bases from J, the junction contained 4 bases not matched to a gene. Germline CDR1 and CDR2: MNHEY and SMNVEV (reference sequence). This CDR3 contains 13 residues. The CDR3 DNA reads TGTGCCAGCAGTTTACACAGGGGCGGCGAGCAGTACTTC. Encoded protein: CASSLHRGGEQYF.

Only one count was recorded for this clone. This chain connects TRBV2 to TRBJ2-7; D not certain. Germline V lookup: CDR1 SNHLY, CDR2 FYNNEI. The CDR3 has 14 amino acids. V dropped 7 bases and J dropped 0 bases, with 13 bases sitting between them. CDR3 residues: CASKSRYTSYEQYF. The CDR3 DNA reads TGTGCCAGCAAATCTAGGTACACCTCCTACGAGCAGTACTTC. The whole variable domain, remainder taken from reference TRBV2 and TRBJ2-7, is EPEVTQTPSHQVTQMGQEVILRCVPISNHLYFYWYRQILGQKVEFLVSFYNNEISEKSEIFDDQFSVERPDGSNFTLKIRSTKLEDSAMYFCASKSRYTSYEQYFGPGTRLTVT.

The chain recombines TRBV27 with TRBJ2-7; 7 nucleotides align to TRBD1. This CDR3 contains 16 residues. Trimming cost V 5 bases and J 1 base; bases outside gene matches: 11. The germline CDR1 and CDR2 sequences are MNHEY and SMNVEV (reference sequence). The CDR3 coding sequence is TGTGCCAGCAGTGCCCCCCTACGGACAGGTTCCTACGAGCAGTACTTC. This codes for CASSAPLRTGSYEQYF.

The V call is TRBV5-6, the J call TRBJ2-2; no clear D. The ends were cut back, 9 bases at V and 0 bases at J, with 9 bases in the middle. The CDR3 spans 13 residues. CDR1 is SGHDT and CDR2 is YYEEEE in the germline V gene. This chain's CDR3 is CATPSPNTGELFF. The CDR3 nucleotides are TGTGCCACTCCTTCACCGAACACCGGGGAGCTGTTTTTT.

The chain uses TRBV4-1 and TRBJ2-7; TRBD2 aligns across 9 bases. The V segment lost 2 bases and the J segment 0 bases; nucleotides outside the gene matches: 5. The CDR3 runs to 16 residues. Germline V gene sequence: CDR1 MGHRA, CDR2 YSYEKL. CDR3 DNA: TGCGCCAGCAGCCAATCTAGCGGGACAATCTCCTACGAGCAGTACTTC. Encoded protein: CASSQSSGTISYEQYF.

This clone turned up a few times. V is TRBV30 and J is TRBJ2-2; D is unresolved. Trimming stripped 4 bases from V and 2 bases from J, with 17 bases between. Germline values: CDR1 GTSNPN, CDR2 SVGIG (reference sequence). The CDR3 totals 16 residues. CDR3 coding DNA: TGTGCCTGGACCCATCACCGGGCAGGTAACACCGGGGAGCTGTTTTTT. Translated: CAWTHHRAGNTGELFF.

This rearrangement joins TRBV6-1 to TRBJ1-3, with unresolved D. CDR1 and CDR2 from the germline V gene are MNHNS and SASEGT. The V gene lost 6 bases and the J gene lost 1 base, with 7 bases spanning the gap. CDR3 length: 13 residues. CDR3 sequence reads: CASSPHSGNTIYF. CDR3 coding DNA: TGTGCCAGCAGCCCCCATTCTGGAAACACCATATATTTT.

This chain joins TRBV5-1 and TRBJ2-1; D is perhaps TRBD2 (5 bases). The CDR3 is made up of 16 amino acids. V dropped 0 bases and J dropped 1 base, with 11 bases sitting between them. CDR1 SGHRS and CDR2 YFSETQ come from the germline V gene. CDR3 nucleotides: TGCGCCAGCAGCTTGGGAAACAGCGGATCCTACAATGAGCAGTTCTTC. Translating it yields CASSLGNSGSYNEQFF.